A single sample gave rise to the 15 T cell receptor beta chains below, sequenced in a study of blood T cell repertoires in COVID-19 (dated by TCRdb to between 2020 and 2021). The library was prepared using the immunoSEQ multiplex PCR assay. TCRdb retrieved this table from immuneACCESS and kept in-frame rearrangements only. Not all clones are present; in checked studies, unresolved V genes account for under half, and no reason is known for the remainder. The sample table shows 170,000 or so clones, and 60% to 80% are seen once. Jointly, the top ten make up roughly 25% of the sample. The sample consisted of peripheral blood. The receptor source for this set is a woman in her 70s with acute or convalescent COVID-19.

The chain carries TRBV6-5 and TRBJ2-7, with 8 positions matching TRBD1. The CDR3 length is 13 residues. With V trimmed by 4 bases and J by 3 bases, 2 bases remained unmatched. CDR1 and CDR2 (germline): MNHEY, SVGAGI. This chain's CDR3 is CASSWTGNYEQYF. CDR3 DNA sequence: TGTGCCAGCAGTTGGACAGGGAACTACGAGCAGTACTTC.

V and J are TRBV7-3 and TRBJ2-2; 8 bases align to TRBD1. Per the germline V gene, CDR1 is SGHTA and CDR2 is FQGTGA. The V and J ends lost 10 bases and 0 bases, in that order; junction bases with no gene match: 4. The CDR3 sequence is 14 residues long. The CDR3 nucleotides read TGTGCCACCTCACAGGGGGCGAACACCGGGGAGCTGTTTTTT. This encodes CATSQGANTGELFF.

The rearrangement links TRBV27 to TRBJ1-1; TRBD1 aligns across 10 bases. This CDR3 region has 18 residues. Germline V CDR1 and CDR2: MNHEY, SMNVEV (reference sequence). The trim removed 6 bases at V and 3 bases at J, leaving 16 bases unmatched. The CDR3 here is CASSQRQGALYLDTEAFF. The CDR3 nucleotides are TGTGCCAGCAGCCAGCGACAGGGGGCGCTTTATCTCGACACTGAAGCTTTCTTT.

This clone was seen once. The V and J genes are TRBV6-1 and TRBJ2-6; TRBD1 aligns across 8 bases. The CDR3 is 19 amino acids. With 2 bases clipped from V and 0 bases from J, the junction kept 9 bases outside the gene matches. Looked up from germline, CDR1 is MNHNS and CDR2 is SASEGT. CDR3 protein: CASSEKGQGPFSGANVLTF. CDR3 nucleotides: TGTGCCAGCAGTGAAAAAGGACAGGGTCCTTTCTCTGGGGCCAACGTCCTGACTTTC.

The V call is TRBV5-1, the J call TRBJ2-1, with 8 bases aligning to TRBD2. V trimming: 2 bases; J trimming: 6 bases; junction bases outside the gene matches: 10. CDR1 SGHRS and CDR2 YFSETQ come from the germline V gene. The CDR3 extends over 16 amino acids. The CDR3, as DNA: TGCGCCAGCAGCTTTAACCAGGTAGCGGGAAGCAATGAGCAGTTCTTC. It encodes CASSFNQVAGSNEQFF.

This chain joins TRBV15 and TRBJ2-4; 9 nucleotides agree with TRBD2. Trimming removed 5 bases from V and 1 base from J; junction bases left unmatched: 3. The germline V gene encodes CDR1 LNHNV and CDR2 YYDKDF (reference sequence). The CDR3 is 15 residues long. The CDR3 region has the DNA TGTGCCACCAGCGCGGGAGGGCCGGCCAAAAACATTCAGTACTTC. It codes for CATSAGGPAKNIQYF.

Only one count was recorded for this clone. The chain employs TRBV7-3 and TRBJ2-3, with 12 bases matching TRBD2. J gave up 8 bases and V 2 bases, and 8 bases lay outside the gene matches. Germline CDR1 reads SGHTA; CDR2 reads FQGTGA. The CDR3 contains 16 residues. CDR3 sequence (DNA): TGTGCCAGCAGCTTAGGAAAACTAGCGGGAGGAGGTACGCAGTATTTT. As protein: CASSLGKLAGGGTQYF.

V gene TRBV5-1 combines with J gene TRBJ1-3, with no clear D. Between the trimmed V and J ends, which lost 4 bases and 2 bases, there was a span of 10 bases. Germline values: CDR1 SGHRS, CDR2 YFSETQ. CDR3 size: 14 residues. The CDR3 reads CASSPGETGNTIYF. CDR3 in DNA: TGCGCCAGCAGCCCGGGAGAGACTGGAAACACCATATATTTT.

This clone was counted only a few times. The chain is built from TRBV30 and TRBJ2-7; a possible D gene is TRBD2 (6 bases). V gave up 3 bases and J gave up 6 bases, with 18 bases separating them. The CDR3 extends over 14 amino acids. Looked up from germline, CDR1 is GTSNPN and CDR2 is SVGIG (reference sequence). The CDR3 nucleotides are TGTGCCTGGAGCGCGGGGCTTGCCAGGGCCGAGCAGTACTTC. Its translation: CAWSAGLARAEQYF.

V gene TRBV5-1 combines with J gene TRBJ2-1; 11 nucleotides align to TRBD2. Germline V gene sequence: CDR1 SGHRS, CDR2 YFSETQ. The CDR3 covers 18 residues. The V segment lost 4 bases and the J segment 4 bases; nucleotides outside the gene matches: 13. CDR3 bases: TGCGCCAGCAGCGCCCGGTCGGGGACTAGCGGAGTGTACAATGAGCAGTTCTTC. This translates into CASSARSGTSGVYNEQFF.

The chain uses TRBV9 and TRBJ2-1; 14 bases match TRBD2. The trim removed 2 bases at V and 10 bases at J, leaving 11 bases unmatched. Looked up from germline, CDR1 is SGDLS and CDR2 is YYNGEE. The CDR3 loop spans 17 amino acids. DNA for the CDR3: TGTGCCAGCAGCGTCCAATCCGGACTAGCGGGAGGACAAGAGCAGTTCTTC. This gives the protein CASSVQSGLAGGQEQFF.

Concerning this clone itself: The same CDR3 can be traced to other DNA sequences in this sample. This chain joins TRBV2 and TRBJ1-5, with TRBD1 matching 9 bases. The CDR3 runs 14 residues. The J segment lost 2 bases and the V segment lost 4 bases, leaving 0 bases of the junction unmatched. The germline V gene has CDR1 SNHLY and CDR2 FYNNEI. DNA of the CDR3: TGTGCCAGCAGTGGGACAGGGGGCAATCAGCCCCAGCATTTT. As protein: CASSGTGGNQPQHF.

The chain recombines TRBV19 with TRBJ2-2; D gene uncertain. Per the germline V gene, CDR1 is LNHDA and CDR2 is SQIVND (reference sequence). V lost 0 bases and J 1 base, leaving 12 bases between the germline ends. The CDR3 length is 17 residues. CDR3 amino acids: CASSIDLVSRNTGELFF. The DNA of the CDR3 is TGTGCCAGTAGTATAGATCTAGTCAGCCGGAACACCGGGGAGCTGTTTTTT.

The genes are TRBV2 and TRBJ2-7; the match to TRBD2 covers 9 bases. The germline gives CDR1 SNHLY, CDR2 FYNNEI. CDR3 length: 19 residues. V gave up 4 bases and J gave up 7 bases; unmatched junction bases: 23. The CDR3 DNA follows: TGTGCCAGCAGTGCCGGGGGGCGCGTAGGACTAGCGACCCGGGTAGAGCAGTACTTC. Translation gives CASSAGGRVGLATRVEQYF.

Here the CDR3 DNA reads TGTGCCAGCAGCTTAGTACAGGGCTCCTACAATGAGCAGTTCTTC. This encodes CASSLVQGSYNEQFF. The chain has TRBV7-2 and TRBJ2-1, with D perhaps TRBD1 (6 bases). CDR1 is SGHTA, CDR2 FQGNSA, per germline. CDR3 size: 15 residues. Trimming stripped 1 base from V and 0 bases from J, with 7 bases between.